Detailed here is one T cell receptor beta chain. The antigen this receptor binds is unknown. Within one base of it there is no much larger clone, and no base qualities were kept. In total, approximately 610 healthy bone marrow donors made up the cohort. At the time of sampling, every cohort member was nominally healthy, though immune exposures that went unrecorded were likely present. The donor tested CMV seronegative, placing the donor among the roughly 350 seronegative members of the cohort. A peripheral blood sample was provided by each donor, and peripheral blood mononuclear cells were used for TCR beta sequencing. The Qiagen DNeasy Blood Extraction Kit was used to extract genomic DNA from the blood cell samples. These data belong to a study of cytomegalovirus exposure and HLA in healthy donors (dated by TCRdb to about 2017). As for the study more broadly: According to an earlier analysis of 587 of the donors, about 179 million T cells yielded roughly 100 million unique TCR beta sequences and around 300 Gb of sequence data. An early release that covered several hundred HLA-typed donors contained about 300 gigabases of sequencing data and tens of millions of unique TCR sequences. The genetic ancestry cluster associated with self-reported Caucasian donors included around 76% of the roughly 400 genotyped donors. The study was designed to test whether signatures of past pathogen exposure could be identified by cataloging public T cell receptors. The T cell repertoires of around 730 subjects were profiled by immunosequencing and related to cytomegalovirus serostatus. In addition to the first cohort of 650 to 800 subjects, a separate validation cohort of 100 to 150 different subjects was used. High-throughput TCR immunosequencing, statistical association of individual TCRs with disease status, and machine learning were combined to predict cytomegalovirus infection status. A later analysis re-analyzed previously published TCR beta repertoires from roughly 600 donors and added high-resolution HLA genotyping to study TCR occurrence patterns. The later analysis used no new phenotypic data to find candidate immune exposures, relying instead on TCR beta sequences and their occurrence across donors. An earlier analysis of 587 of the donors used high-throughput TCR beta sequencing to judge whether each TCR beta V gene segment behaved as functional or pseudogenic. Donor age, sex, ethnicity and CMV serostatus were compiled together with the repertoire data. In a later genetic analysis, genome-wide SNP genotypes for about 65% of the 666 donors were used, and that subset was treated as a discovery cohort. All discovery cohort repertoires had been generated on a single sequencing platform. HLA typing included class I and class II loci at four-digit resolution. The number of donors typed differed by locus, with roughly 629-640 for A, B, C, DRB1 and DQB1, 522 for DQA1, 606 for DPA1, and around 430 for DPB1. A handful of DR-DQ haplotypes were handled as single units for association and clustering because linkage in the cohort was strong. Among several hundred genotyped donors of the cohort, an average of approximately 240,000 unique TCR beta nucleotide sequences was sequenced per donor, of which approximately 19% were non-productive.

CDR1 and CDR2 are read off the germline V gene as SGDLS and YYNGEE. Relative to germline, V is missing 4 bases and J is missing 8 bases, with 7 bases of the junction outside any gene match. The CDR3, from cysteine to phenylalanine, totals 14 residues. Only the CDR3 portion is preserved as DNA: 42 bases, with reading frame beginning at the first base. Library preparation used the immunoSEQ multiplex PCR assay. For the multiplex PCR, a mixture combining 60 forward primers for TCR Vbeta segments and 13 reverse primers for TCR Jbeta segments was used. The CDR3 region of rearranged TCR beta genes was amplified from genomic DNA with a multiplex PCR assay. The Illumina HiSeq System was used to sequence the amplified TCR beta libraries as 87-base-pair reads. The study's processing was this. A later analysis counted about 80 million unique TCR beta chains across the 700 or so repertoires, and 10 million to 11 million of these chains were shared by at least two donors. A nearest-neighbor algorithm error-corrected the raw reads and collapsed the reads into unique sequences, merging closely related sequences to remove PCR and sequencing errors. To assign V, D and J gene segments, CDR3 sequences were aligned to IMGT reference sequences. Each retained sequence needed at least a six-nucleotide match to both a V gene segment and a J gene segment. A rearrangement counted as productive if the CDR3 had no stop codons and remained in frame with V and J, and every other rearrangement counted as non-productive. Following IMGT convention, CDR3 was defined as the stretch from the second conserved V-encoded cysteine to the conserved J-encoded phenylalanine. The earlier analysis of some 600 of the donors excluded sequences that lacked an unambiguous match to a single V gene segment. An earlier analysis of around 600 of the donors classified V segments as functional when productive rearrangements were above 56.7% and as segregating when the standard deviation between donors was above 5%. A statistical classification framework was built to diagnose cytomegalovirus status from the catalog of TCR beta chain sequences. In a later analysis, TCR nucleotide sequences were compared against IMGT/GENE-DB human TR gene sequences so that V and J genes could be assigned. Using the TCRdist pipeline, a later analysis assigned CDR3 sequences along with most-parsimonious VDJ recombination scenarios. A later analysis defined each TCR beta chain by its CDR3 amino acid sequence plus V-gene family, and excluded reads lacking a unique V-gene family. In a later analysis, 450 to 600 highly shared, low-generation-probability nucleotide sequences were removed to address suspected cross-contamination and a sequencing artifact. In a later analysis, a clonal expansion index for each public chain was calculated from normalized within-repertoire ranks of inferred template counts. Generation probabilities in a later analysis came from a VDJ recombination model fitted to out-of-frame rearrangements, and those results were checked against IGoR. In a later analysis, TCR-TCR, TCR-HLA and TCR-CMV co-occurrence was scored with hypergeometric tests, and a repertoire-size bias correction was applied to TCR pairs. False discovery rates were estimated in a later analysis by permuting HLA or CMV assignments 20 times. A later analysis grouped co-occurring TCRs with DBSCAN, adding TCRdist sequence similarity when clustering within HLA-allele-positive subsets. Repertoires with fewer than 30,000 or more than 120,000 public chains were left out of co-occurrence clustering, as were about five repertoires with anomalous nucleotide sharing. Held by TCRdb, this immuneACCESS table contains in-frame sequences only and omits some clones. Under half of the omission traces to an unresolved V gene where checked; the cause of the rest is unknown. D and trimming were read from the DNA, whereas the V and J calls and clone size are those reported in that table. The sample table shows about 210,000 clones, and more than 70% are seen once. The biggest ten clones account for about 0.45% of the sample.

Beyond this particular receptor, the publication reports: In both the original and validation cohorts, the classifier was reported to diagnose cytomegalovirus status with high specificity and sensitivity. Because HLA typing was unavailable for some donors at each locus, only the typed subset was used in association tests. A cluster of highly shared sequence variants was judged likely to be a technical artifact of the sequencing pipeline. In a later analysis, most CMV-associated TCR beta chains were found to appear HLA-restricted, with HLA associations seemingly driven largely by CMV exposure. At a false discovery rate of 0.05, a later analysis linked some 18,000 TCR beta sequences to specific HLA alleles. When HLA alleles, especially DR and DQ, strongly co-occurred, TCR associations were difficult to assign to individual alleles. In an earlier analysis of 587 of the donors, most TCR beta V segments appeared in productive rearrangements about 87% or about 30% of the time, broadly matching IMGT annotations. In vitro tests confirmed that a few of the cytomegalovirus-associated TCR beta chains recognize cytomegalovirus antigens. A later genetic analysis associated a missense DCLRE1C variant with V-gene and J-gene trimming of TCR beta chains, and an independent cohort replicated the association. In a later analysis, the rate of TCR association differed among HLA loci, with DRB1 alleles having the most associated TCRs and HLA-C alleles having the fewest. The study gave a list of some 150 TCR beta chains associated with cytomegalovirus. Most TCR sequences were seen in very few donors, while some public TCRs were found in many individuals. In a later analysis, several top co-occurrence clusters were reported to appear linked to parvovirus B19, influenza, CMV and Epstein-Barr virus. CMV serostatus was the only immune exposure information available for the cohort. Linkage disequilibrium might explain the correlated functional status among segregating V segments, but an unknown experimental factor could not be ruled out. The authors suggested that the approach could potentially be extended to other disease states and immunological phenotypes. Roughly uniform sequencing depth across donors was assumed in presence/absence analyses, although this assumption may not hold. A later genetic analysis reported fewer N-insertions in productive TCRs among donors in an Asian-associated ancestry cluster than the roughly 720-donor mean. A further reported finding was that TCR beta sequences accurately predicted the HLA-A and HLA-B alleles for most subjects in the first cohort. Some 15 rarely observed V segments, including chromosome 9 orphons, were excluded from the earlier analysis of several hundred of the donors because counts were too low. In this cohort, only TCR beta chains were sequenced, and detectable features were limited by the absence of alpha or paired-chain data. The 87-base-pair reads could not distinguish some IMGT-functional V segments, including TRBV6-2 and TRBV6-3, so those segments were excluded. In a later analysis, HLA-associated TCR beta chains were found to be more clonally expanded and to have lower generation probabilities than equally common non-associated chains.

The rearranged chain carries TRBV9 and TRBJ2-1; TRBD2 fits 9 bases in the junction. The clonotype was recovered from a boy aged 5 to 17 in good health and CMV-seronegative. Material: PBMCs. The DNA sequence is TGTGCCAGCAGCACGAGCGGGGGGAGCTATGAGCAGTTCTTC. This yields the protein CASSTSGGSYEQFF. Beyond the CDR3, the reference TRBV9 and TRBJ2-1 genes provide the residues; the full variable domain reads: DSGVTQTPKHLITATGQRVTLRCSPRSGDLSVYWYQQSLDQGLQFLIQYYNGEERAKGNILERFSAQQFPDLHSELNLSSLELGDSALYFCASSTSGGSYEQFFGPGTRLTVL.